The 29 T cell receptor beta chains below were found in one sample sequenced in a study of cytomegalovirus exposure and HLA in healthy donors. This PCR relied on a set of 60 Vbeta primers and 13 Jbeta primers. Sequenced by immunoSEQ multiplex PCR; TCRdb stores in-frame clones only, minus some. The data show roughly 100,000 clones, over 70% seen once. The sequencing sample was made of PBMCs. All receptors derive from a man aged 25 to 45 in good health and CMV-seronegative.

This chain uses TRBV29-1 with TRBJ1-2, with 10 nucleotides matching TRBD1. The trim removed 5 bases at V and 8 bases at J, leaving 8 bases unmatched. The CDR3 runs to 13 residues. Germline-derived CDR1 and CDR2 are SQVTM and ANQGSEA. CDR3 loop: CSVSRDRGGGYTF. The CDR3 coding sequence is TGCAGCGTTTCCCGGGACAGGGGCGGGGGCTACACCTTC.

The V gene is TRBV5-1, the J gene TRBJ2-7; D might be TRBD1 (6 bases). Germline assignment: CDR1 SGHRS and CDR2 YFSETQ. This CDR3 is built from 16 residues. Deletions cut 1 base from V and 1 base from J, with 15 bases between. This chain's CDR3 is CASSLTTGRKSYEQYF. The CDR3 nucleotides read TGCGCCAGCAGCTTGACGACAGGCCGTAAGTCCTACGAGCAGTACTTC. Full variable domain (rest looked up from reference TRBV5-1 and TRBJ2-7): KAGVTQTPRYLIKTRGQQVTLSCSPISGHRSVSWYQQTPGQGLQFLFEYFSETQRNKGNFPGRFSGRQFSNSRSEMNVSTLELGDSALYLCASSLTTGRKSYEQYFGPGTRLTVT.

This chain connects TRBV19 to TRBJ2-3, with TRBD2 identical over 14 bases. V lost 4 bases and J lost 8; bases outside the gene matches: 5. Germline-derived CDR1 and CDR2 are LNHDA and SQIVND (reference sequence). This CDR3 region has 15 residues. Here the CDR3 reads CASSTTGLAGATQYF. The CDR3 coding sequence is TGTGCCAGTAGTACCACGGGACTAGCGGGGGCTACGCAGTATTTT.

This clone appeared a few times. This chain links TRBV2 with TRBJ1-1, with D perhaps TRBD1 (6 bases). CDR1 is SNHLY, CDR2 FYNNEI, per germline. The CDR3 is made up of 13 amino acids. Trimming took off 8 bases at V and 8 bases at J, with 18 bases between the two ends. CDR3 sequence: CASAQAIQGEAFF. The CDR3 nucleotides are TGTGCCAGCGCGCAGGCGATACAGGGAGAAGCTTTCTTT.

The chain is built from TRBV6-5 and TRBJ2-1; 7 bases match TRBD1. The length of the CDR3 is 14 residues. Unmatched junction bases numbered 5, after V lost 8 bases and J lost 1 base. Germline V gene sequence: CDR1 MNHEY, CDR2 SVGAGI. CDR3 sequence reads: CASGRDSSYNEQFF. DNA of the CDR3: TGTGCCAGCGGTAGGGACAGTTCCTACAATGAGCAGTTCTTC.

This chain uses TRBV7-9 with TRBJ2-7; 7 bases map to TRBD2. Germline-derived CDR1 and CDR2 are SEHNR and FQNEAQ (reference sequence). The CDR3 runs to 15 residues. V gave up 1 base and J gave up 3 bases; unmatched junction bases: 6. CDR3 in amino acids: CASSLVRGEDYEQYF. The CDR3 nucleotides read TGTGCCAGCAGCTTAGTTCGGGGGGAAGACTACGAGCAGTACTTC.

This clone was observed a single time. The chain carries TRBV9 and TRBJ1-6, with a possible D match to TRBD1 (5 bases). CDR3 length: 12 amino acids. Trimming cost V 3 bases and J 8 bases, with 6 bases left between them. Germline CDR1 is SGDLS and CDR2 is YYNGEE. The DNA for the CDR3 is TGTGCCAGCAGCGGGGGGGATTCACCCCTCCACTTT. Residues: CASSGGDSPLHF.

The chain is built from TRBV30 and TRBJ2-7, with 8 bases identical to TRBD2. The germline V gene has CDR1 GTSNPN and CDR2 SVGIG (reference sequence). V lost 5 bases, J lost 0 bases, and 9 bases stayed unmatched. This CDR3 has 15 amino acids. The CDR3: CAWALWRGASYEQYF. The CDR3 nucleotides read TGTGCCTGGGCTCTATGGCGGGGGGCCTCCTACGAGCAGTACTTC.

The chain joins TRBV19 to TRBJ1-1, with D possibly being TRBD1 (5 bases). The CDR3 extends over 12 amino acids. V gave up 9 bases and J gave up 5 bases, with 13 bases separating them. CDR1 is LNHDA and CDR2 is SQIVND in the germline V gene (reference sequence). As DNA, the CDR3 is TGTGCCAGCCAGGGCGGAGGGACTGAAGCTTTCTTT. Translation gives CASQGGGTEAFF.

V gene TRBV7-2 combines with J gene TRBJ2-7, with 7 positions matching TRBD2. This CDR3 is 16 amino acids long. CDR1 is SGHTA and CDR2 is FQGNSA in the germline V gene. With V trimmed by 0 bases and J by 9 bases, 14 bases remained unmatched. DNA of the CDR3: TGTGCCAGCAGCTTAGCCACCGGGGGGAAAGATTCTCGGCAGTACTTC. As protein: CASSLATGGKDSRQYF.

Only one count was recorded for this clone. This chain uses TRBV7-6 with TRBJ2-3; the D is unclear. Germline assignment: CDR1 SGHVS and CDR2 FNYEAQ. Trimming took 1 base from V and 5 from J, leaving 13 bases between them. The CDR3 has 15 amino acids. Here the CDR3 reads CASSLVGGAKDTQYF. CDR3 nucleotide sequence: TGTGCCAGCAGCTTAGTAGGTGGAGCGAAAGATACGCAGTATTTT.

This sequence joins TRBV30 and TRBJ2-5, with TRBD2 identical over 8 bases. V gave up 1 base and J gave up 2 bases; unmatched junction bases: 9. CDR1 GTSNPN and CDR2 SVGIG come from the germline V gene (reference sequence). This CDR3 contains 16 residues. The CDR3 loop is CAWSGGRGDVQETQYF. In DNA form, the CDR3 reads TGTGCCTGGAGTGGGGGGCGGGGGGACGTACAAGAGACCCAGTACTTC.

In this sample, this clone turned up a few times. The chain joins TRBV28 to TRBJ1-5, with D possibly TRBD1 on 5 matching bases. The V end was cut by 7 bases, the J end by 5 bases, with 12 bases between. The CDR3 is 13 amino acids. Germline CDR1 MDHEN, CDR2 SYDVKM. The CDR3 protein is CASTDRGDQPQHF. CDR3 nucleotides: TGTGCCAGCACCGATCGGGGGGATCAGCCCCAGCATTTT.

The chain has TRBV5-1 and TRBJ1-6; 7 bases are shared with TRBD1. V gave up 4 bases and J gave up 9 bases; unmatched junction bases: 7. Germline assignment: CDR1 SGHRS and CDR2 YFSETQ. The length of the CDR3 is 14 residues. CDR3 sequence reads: CASSLDRVGSPLHF. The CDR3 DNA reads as TGCGCCAGCAGCCTAGACAGGGTCGGTTCACCCCTCCACTTT. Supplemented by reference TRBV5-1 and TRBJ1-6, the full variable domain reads KAGVTQTPRYLIKTRGQQVTLSCSPISGHRSVSWYQQTPGQGLQFLFEYFSETQRNKGNFPGRFSGRQFSNSRSEMNVSTLELGDSALYLCASSLDRVGSPLHFGNGTRLTVT.

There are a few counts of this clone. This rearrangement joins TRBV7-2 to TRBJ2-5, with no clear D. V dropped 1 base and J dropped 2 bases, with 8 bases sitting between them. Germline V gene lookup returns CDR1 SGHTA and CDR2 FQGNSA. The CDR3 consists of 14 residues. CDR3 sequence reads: CASSLDPGQETQYF. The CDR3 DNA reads TGTGCCAGCAGCTTAGATCCAGGACAAGAGACCCAGTACTTC.

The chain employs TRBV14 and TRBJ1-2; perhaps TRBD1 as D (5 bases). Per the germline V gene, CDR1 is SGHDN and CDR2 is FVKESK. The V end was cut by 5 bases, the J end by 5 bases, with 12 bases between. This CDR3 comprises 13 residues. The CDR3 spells CASSERGKYGYTF. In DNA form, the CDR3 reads TGTGCCAGCAGCGAAAGGGGCAAGTATGGCTACACCTTC.

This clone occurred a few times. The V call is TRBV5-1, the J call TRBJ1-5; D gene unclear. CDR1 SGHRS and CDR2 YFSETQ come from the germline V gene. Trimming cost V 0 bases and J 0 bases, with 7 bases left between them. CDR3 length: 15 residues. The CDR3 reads CASSLVGSSNQPQHF. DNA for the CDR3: TGCGCCAGCAGCTTGGTGGGCAGTAGCAATCAGCCCCAGCATTTT.

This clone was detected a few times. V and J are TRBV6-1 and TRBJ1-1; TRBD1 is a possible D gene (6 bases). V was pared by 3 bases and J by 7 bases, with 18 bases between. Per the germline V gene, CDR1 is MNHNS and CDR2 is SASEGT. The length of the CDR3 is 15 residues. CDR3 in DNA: TGTGCCAGCAGTGACCCCAGTAGCCGGACAGATGAAGCTTTCTTT. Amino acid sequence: CASSDPSSRTDEAFF.

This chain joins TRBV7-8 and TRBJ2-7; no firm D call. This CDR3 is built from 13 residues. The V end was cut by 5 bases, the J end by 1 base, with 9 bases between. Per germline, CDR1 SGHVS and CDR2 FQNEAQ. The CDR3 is CASSLHSSYEQYF. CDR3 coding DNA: TGTGCCAGCAGCCTACACAGTTCCTACGAGCAGTACTTC.

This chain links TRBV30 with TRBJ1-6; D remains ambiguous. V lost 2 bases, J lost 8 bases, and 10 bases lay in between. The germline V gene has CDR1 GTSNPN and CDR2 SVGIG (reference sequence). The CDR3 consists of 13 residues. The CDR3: CAWSRLRDSPLHF. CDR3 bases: TGTGCCTGGAGTAGGCTGAGGGATTCACCCCTCCACTTT. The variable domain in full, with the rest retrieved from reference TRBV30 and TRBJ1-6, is SQTIHQWPATLVQPVGSPLSLECTVEGTSNPNLYWYRQAAGRGLQLLFYSVGIGQISSEVPQNLSASRPQDRQFILSSKKLLLSDSGFYLCAWSRLRDSPLHFGNGTRLTVT.

The CDR3 DNA reads TGTGCCAGCCCCCCCGGCTCCTACGAGCAGTACTTC. It translates to CASPPGSYEQYF. J is TRBJ2-7 and V is TRBV28; no clear D gene. The germline V gene encodes CDR1 MDHEN and CDR2 SYDVKM. V lost 8 bases to trimming and J lost 0 bases, with 8 bases between them. The CDR3 is 12 amino acids. Variable domain in full (rest from reference TRBV28 and TRBJ2-7): DVKVTQSSRYLVKRTGEKVFLECVQDMDHENMFWYRQDPGLGLRLIYFSYDVKMKEKGDIPEGYSVSREKKERFSLILESASTNQTSMYLCASPPGSYEQYFGPGTRLTVT.

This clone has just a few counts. The CDR3 DNA is TGTGCCAGCTCATCGGGGTTTGGGGCCAACGTCCTGACTTTC. This encodes CASSSGFGANVLTF. This rearrangement joins TRBV7-3 to TRBJ2-6, with a tentative D call TRBD2 (5 bases). Germline CDR1 SGHTA, CDR2 FQGTGA. The CDR3 sequence is 14 residues long. V shed 8 bases and J shed 3 bases, with 11 bases lying between them.

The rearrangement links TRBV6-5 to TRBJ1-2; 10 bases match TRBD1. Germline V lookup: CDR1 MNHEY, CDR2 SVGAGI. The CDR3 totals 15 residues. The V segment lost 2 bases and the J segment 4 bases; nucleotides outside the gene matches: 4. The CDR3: CASSYVDRGFYGYTF. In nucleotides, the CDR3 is TGTGCCAGCAGTTACGTGGACAGGGGGTTCTATGGCTACACCTTC.

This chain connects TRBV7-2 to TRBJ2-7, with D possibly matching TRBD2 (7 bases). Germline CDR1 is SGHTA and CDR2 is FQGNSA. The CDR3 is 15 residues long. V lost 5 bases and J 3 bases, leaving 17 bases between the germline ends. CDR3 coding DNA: TGTGCCAGCAGCCTAGGGGGGGAGGACTACTACGAGCAGTACTTC. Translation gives CASSLGGEDYYEQYF.

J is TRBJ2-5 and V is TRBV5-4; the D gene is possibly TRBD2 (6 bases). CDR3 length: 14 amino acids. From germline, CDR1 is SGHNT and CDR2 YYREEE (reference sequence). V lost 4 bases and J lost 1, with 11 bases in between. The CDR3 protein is CASSDVSGQETQYF. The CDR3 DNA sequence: TGTGCCAGCAGCGACGTTAGCGGCCAAGAGACCCAGTACTTC.

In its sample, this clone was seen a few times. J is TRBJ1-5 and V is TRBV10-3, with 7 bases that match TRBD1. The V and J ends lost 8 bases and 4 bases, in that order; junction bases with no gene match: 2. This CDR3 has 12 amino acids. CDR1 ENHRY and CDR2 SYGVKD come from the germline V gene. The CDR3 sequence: CAIGQENQPQHF. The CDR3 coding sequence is TGTGCCATCGGACAGGAGAATCAGCCCCAGCATTTT.

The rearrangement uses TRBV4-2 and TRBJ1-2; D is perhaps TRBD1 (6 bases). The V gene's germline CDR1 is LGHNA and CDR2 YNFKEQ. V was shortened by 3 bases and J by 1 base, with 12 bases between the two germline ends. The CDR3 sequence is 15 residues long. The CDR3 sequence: CASSQDTRGNYGYTF. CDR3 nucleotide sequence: TGTGCCAGCAGCCAGGATACCAGGGGTAACTATGGCTACACCTTC.

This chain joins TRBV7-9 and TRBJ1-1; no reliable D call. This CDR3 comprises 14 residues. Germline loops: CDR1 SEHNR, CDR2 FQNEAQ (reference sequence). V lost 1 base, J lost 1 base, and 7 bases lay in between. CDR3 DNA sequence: TGTGCCAGCAGCTTAGGGGAGGAGAACACTGAAGCTTTCTTT. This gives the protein CASSLGEENTEAFF.

CDR3 residues: CASSQDAALTSREAFF. The CDR3 coding sequence is TGCGCCAGCAGCCAAGATGCGGCGCTAACTTCCCGCGAAGCTTTCTTT. The J gene is TRBJ1-1, the V gene TRBV4-1; unclear D gene. From germline, CDR1 is MGHRA and CDR2 YSYEKL. The CDR3 runs 16 residues. The ends were cut back, 0 bases at V and 8 bases at J, with 19 bases in the middle.